The sequence of this TCR beta chain was determined in a study of T cells in localized non-small cell lung cancer. This clone was seen just once. As yet, its antigen is unknown. V lost 6 bases, J lost 2 bases, and 17 bases lay in between. The CDR3 is made up of 17 amino acids. The germline V gene encodes CDR1 SGHTA and CDR2 FQGNSA. Notes on the study in general: Uninvolved adjacent lung had higher T cell clonality than tumor and all other tissues. In adjacent lung appeared a median 57 of the top 100 tumor clones.

The data were produced by immunoSEQ multiplex PCR, yet TCRdb's version contains in-frame clones alone and is incomplete. This table has some 52,000 clones, roughly 88% appearing once. This TCR came from a male donor older than 55 with stage III squamous cell lung carcinoma. The sequencing here drew on peripheral blood, taken before any cancer treatment. V gene TRBV7-2 combines with J gene TRBJ2-6; TRBD2 is a possible D gene (5 bases). The DNA for the CDR3 is TGTGCCAGCAGTTTCGTAGACACTAGGCCTGGGGCCAACGTCCTGACTTTC. The encoded protein is CASSFVDTRPGANVLTF.